The TCR beta chain under discussion was sequenced for a study of cytomegalovirus exposure and HLA in healthy donors. The study's findings and limits: Presence/absence analyses assumed roughly uniform sequencing depth across donors, which may not hold. The classifier reportedly diagnosed cytomegalovirus status with high sensitivity and specificity. TCR beta chains associated with HLA were, in a later analysis, more clonally expanded than equally common others.

About this clone itself: Its antigen is as yet unknown.

With 2 bases removed from V and 5 bases from J, the gap between germline ends came to 3 bases. The CDR3 extends over 12 amino acids. The germline CDR1 and CDR2 sequences are MNHNY and SVGAGI (reference sequence). PCR employed 60 Vbeta and 13 Jbeta primers. Assay used: immunoSEQ multiplex PCR; TCRdb lists only in-frame clones, some missing. Of more than 150,000 clones in the sample, 70% to 85% were seen once. The rearrangement links TRBV6-6 to TRBJ2-2; no firm D call. The clonotype comes from a woman aged 50 to 60 in good health and CMV-seropositive. The sample taken for sequencing was PBMCs. The CDR3 here is CASSYPTGELFF. CDR3 DNA: TGTGCCAGCAGTTACCCAACCGGGGAGCTGTTTTTT.